Presented here are 25 T cell receptor beta chains from one specimen sequenced in a study of blood T cell repertoires in COVID-19. Sequencing was performed with immunoSEQ multiplex PCR; in TCRdb, only in-frame clones are kept and a portion is missing. Of about 300,000 clones listed, around 87% were seen once; the top ten hold around 4.4%. The sample comprised PBMCs or T cells enriched from blood (not recorded which). The receptors were sampled from a woman aged 18-29 years with acute COVID-19.

Comments on this clone: Distinct nucleotide sequences in the sample also encode this CDR3. V and J are TRBV24-1 and TRBJ1-2; D call uncertain. The CDR3 spans 12 residues. Germline V gives CDR1 KGHDR, CDR2 SFDVKD. Trimming took off 7 bases at V and 4 bases at J, with 9 bases between the two ends. The CDR3 reads CATSAGGYGYTF. The CDR3, as DNA: TGTGCCACCAGCGCCGGTGGCTATGGCTACACCTTC.

V and J are TRBV18 and TRBJ2-2; TRBD2 matches at 7 bases. The CDR3 runs 16 residues. The trim removed 3 bases at V and 3 bases at J, leaving 7 bases unmatched. Germline V gives CDR1 KGHSH, CDR2 LQKENI. This CDR3 is CASSPRGSPDTGELFF. Here the CDR3 DNA reads TGTGCCAGCTCACCTCGCGGGAGTCCCGACACCGGGGAGCTGTTTTTT.

This clone was seen just once. The chain uses TRBV29-1 and TRBJ1-1; maybe TRBD1 (5 bases). V was cut by 2 bases and J by 1 base, with 5 bases left in between. Germline loops: CDR1 SQVTM, CDR2 ANQGSEA. CDR3 length: 12 residues. The CDR3: CSVERGNTEAFF. The CDR3 nucleotides read TGCAGCGTTGAAAGGGGGAACACTGAAGCTTTCTTT.

There are a few counts of this clone. V usage is TRBV7-9 and J usage is TRBJ1-2, with D perhaps TRBD1 (6 bases). Trimming shortened V by 1 base and J by 6 bases, and 6 bases separated the two germline ends. The CDR3 is 12 residues long. Germline CDR1 SEHNR, CDR2 FQNEAQ (reference sequence). This chain's CDR3 is CASSLGTDGYTF. The DNA for the CDR3 is TGTGCCAGCAGCTTAGGGACAGATGGCTACACCTTC.

The chain combines TRBV18 with TRBJ1-1, with 7 bases fitting TRBD1. With 6 bases clipped from V and 1 base from J, the junction kept 2 bases outside the gene matches. Germline CDR1 and CDR2: KGHSH and LQKENI. The CDR3 is 13 amino acids. The CDR3 spells CASSRDRNTEAFF. The CDR3 coding sequence is TGTGCCAGCTCCCGGGACAGGAACACTGAAGCTTTCTTT.

This chain connects TRBV2 to TRBJ1-4, with 12 bases that match TRBD1. V trimming: 5 bases; J trimming: 7 bases; junction bases outside the gene matches: 11. The germline V gene has CDR1 SNHLY and CDR2 FYNNEI. The CDR3 runs 17 residues. The CDR3 loop is CASSQSRDRGRSEKLFF. CDR3 coding DNA: TGTGCCAGCAGTCAGTCCCGGGACAGGGGGCGAAGTGAAAAACTGTTTTTT.

The chain recombines TRBV20-1 with TRBJ2-7, with D maybe TRBD1 (5 bases). Germline lookup yields CDR1 DFQATT and CDR2 SNEGSKA (reference sequence). The CDR3 length is 15 residues. V gave up 3 bases and J gave up 0 bases, with 15 bases separating them. CDR3 amino acids: CSASLQGPSSYEQYF. The CDR3 nucleotides are TGCAGTGCTAGTTTGCAGGGCCCTAGCTCCTACGAGCAGTACTTC.

As regards this clone: The same CDR3 is also encoded by other DNA sequences in this sample. This chain connects TRBV28 to TRBJ2-7, with 8 bases aligning to TRBD1. V was pared by 4 bases and J by 3 bases, with 2 bases of the junction left unmatched. This CDR3 region has 13 residues. Germline CDR1 is MDHEN and CDR2 is SYDVKM. CDR3 sequence reads: CASSSGQGYEQYF. CDR3 bases: TGTGCCAGCAGTTCTGGACAGGGCTACGAGCAGTACTTC. Full variable domain (remainder filled in from reference TRBV28 and TRBJ2-7): DVKVTQSSRYLVKRTGEKVFLECVQDMDHENMFWYRQDPGLGLRLIYFSYDVKMKEKGDIPEGYSVSREKKERFSLILESASTNQTSMYLCASSSGQGYEQYFGPGTRLTVT.

The CDR3 sequence is CASSPSGTGDNEQFF. The CDR3 DNA sequence: TGTGCCAGCAGCCCCTCCGGGACAGGGGACAATGAGCAGTTCTTC. The chain links TRBV7-3 to TRBJ2-1; 10 nucleotides align to TRBD1. This CDR3 is 15 amino acids long. With 5 bases clipped from V and 5 bases from J, the junction kept 6 bases outside the gene matches. Germline CDR1 is SGHTA and CDR2 is FQGTGA. The entire variable domain, with the rest obtained from reference TRBV7-3 and TRBJ2-1, is as follows: GAGVSQTPSNKVTEKGKYVELRCDPISGHTALYWYRQSLGQGPEFLIYFQGTGAADDSGLPNDRFFAVRPEGSVSTLKIQRTERGDSAVYLCASSPSGTGDNEQFFGPGTRLTVL.

The chain joins TRBV19 to TRBJ2-3, with 9 positions matching TRBD2. Looked up from germline, CDR1 is LNHDA and CDR2 is SQIVND (reference sequence). This CDR3 has 15 residues. The V segment lost 7 bases and the J segment 4 bases; nucleotides outside the gene matches: 9. The CDR3 nucleotides are TGTGCCAGTACCCCGGGACTAGCCCTTTCAGATACGCAGTATTTT. It is translated as CASTPGLALSDTQYF.

J is TRBJ1-4 and V is TRBV18, with TRBD1 matching over 10 bases. This CDR3 is built from 15 residues. Trimming cost V 1 base and J 6 bases; bases outside gene matches: 2. Looked up from germline, CDR1 is KGHSH and CDR2 is LQKENI. The CDR3 is CASSPLTGGDEKLFF. For the CDR3, the DNA is TGTGCCAGCTCACCACTGACAGGGGGCGATGAAAAACTGTTTTTT.

The V call is TRBV20-1, the J call TRBJ2-5; 9 nucleotides agree with TRBD1. V was clipped by 3 bases and J by 3 bases; unmatched bases: 5. CDR1 is DFQATT, CDR2 SNEGSKA, per germline (reference sequence). The CDR3 length is 14 residues. CDR3 coding DNA: TGCAGTGCTAGTTTTGACAGGGGGAAAGAGACCCAGTACTTC. Protein sequence: CSASFDRGKETQYF.

The chain recombines TRBV11-2 with TRBJ1-5; 8 positions match TRBD1. The ends lost 5 bases at V and 6 bases at J; junction bases unmatched: 12. Germline V gene lookup returns CDR1 SGHAT and CDR2 FQNNGV. The CDR3 totals 16 residues. The CDR3 nucleotides are TGTGCCAGCAGCCCAAACTCAGGGGGCGTTGGTCAGCCCCAGCATTTT. As protein: CASSPNSGGVGQPQHF.

This clone appeared a single time. J is TRBJ2-1 and V is TRBV7-9, with 11 bases identical to TRBD1. CDR3 length: 18 amino acids. Germline trimming cut 4 bases from V and 5 bases from J; bases unmatched to any gene: 13. Germline loops: CDR1 SEHNR, CDR2 FQNEAQ (reference sequence). CDR3 DNA sequence: TGTGCCAGCAGCTCAACCCAACCGGGACAGGGGGTGGACAATGAGCAGTTCTTC. Amino acids: CASSSTQPGQGVDNEQFF.

The chain uses TRBV11-3 and TRBJ2-1, with 15 positions matching TRBD2. This CDR3 has 15 amino acids. From germline, CDR1 is SGHNT and CDR2 YENEEA. J gave up 8 bases and V 7 bases, and 6 bases lay outside the gene matches. CDR3 nucleotide sequence: TGTGCCAGCACCCCAGGACTAGCGGGAGGGGATGAGCAGTTCTTC. Translating gives CASTPGLAGGDEQFF.

V and J are TRBV7-9 and TRBJ2-1; TRBD2 is a possible D gene (6 bases). The CDR3 runs to 15 residues. Germline CDR1 reads SEHNR; CDR2 reads FQNEAQ (reference sequence). The V and J ends lost 6 bases and 3 bases respectively, with 15 bases between them. CDR3 nucleotide sequence: TGTGCCAGCAGTCACCCCGGGAGTGACTACAATGAGCAGTTCTTC. It yields the protein CASSHPGSDYNEQFF.

The chain combines TRBV9 with TRBJ1-6; D remains ambiguous. The germline V and J ends were trimmed by 0 bases and 5 bases, with 12 bases remaining between them. CDR3 length equals 16 residues. The V gene's germline CDR1 is SGDLS and CDR2 YYNGEE. CDR3 protein: CASSVGRGRDNSPLHF. The CDR3 DNA sequence: TGTGCCAGCAGCGTAGGCAGAGGGCGGGATAATTCACCCCTCCACTTT.

This chain links TRBV6-5 with TRBJ2-5, with 9 bases matching TRBD2. V shed 5 bases and J 2 bases; nucleotides not matched to a gene: 3. Germline assignment: CDR1 MNHEY and CDR2 SVGAGI. CDR3 length equals 14 residues. The CDR3, as DNA: TGTGCCAGCAGTCGACTAGCGGAGCAAGAGACCCAGTACTTC. Amino acid sequence: CASSRLAEQETQYF.

The chain recombines TRBV6-5 with TRBJ1-2; 7 bases line up with TRBD1. The CDR3 has 15 amino acids. Germline-derived CDR1 and CDR2 are MNHEY and SVGAGI. The trim removed 6 bases at V and 4 bases at J, leaving 11 bases unmatched. CDR3 sequence: CASRQTGFRPYGYTF. In DNA form, the CDR3 reads TGTGCCAGCAGACAGACAGGGTTTCGGCCCTATGGCTACACCTTC.

V and J are TRBV18 and TRBJ2-1; 7 bases map to TRBD1. Germline-derived CDR1 and CDR2 are KGHSH and LQKENI. CDR3 length: 17 amino acids. With 2 bases clipped from V and 2 bases from J, the junction kept 9 bases outside the gene matches. The CDR3 sequence is CASSPMGEGGAYNEQFF. Here the CDR3 DNA reads TGTGCCAGCTCACCAATGGGAGAAGGGGGCGCCTACAATGAGCAGTTCTTC.

The genes are TRBV28 and TRBJ1-2; maybe TRBD1 (6 bases). Trimming removed 0 bases from V and 7 bases from J, with 12 bases in between. Germline CDR1 is MDHEN and CDR2 is SYDVKM. The CDR3 extends over 14 amino acids. CDR3 sequence: CASSLWGQGTGYTF. CDR3 nucleotides: TGTGCCAGCAGTTTATGGGGCCAGGGGACTGGCTACACCTTC.

This chain joins TRBV29-1 and TRBJ1-3, with no clear D. Trimming shortened V by 2 bases and J by 0 bases, and 5 bases separated the two germline ends. Germline V gives CDR1 SQVTM, CDR2 ANQGSEA. The CDR3 is 13 amino acids. The CDR3 sequence is CSVEPLSGNTIYF. The CDR3 nucleotides read TGCAGCGTTGAACCCCTCTCTGGAAACACCATATATTTT. Filled out from reference TRBV29-1 and TRBJ1-3, the complete variable domain reads SAVISQKPSRDICQRGTSLTIQCQVDSQVTMMFWYRQQPGQSLTLIATANQGSEATYESGFVIDKFPISRPNLTFSTLTVSNMSPEDSSIYLCSVEPLSGNTIYFGEGSWLTVV.

V usage is TRBV19 and J usage is TRBJ1-1; D remains unclear. Germline V gene sequence: CDR1 LNHDA, CDR2 SQIVND (reference sequence). The V and J ends lost 8 bases and 4 bases respectively, with 17 bases between them. The CDR3 spans 14 residues. This CDR3 is CASEGNPFATEAFF. In nucleotides, the CDR3 is TGTGCCAGTGAGGGTAACCCCTTCGCCACTGAAGCTTTCTTT.

The chain's CDR3 is CASSGNPENEQFF. Written as DNA, the CDR3 is TGTGCCAGCAGTGGTAACCCTGAGAATGAGCAGTTCTTC. The gene calls are TRBV6-4 and TRBJ2-1; D unresolved. CDR3 size: 13 residues. The germline V gene encodes CDR1 MRHNA and CDR2 SNTAGT. Trimming left V 4 bases short and J 7 bases short, with 11 bases between.

J is TRBJ2-3 and V is TRBV9; 7 nucleotides line up with TRBD2. The germline gives CDR1 SGDLS, CDR2 YYNGEE. The ends lost 3 bases at V and 11 bases at J; junction bases unmatched: 3. This CDR3 region has 11 residues. The CDR3 DNA reads as TGTGCCAGCAGCGCCCGGGGGGTGCAGTATTTT. It translates to CASSARGVQYF.